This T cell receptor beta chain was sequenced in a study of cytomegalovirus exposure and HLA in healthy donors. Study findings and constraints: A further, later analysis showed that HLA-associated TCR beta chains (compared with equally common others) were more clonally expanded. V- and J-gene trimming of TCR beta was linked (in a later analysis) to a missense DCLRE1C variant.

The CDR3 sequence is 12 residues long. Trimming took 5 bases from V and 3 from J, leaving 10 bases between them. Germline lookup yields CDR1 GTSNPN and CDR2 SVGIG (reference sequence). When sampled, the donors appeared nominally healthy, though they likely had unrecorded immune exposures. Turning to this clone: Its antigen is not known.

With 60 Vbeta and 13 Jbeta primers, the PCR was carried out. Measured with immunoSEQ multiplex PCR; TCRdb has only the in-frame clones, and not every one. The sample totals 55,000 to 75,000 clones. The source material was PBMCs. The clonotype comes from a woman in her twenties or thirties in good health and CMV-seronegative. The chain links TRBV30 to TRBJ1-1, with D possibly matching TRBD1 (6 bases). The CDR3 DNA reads TGTGCCTGGGTACAGGGCCACACTGAAGCTTTCTTT. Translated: CAWVQGHTEAFF.